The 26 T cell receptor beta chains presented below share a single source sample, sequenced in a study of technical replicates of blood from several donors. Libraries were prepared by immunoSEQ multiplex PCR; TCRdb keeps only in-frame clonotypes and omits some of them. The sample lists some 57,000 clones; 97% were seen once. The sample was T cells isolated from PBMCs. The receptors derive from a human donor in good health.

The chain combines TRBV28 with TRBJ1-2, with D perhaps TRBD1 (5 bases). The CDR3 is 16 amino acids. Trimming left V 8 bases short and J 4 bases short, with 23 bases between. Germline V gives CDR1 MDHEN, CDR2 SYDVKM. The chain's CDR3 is CASGQEGLPSVYGYTF. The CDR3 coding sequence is TGTGCCAGCGGACAAGAGGGACTCCCCTCAGTCTATGGCTACACCTTC.

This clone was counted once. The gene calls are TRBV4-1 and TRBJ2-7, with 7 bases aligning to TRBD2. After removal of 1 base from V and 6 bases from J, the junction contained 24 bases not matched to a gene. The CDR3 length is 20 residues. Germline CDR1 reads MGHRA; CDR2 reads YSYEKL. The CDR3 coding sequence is TGCGCCAGCAGCCAAGGGGGCTGGTTTGGGGAGGGTGAAGGGCGCGGCGAGCAGTACTTC. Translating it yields CASSQGGWFGEGEGRGEQYF.

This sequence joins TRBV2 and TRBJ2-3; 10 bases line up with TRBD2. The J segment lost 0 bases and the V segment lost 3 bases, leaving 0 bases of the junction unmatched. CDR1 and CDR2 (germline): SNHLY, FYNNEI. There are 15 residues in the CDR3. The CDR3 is CASSEGLASTDTQYF. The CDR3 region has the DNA TGTGCCAGCAGTGAGGGACTAGCGAGCACAGATACGCAGTATTTT.

CDR3: CAWTGQMNTEAFF. In DNA form, the CDR3 reads TGTGCCTGGACAGGGCAAATGAACACTGAAGCTTTCTTT. This chain joins TRBV30 and TRBJ1-1; tentatively, D is TRBD1 (5 bases). CDR1 GTSNPN and CDR2 SVGIG come from the germline V gene (reference sequence). This CDR3 is built from 13 residues. V lost 4 bases to trimming and J lost 0 bases, with 9 bases between them.

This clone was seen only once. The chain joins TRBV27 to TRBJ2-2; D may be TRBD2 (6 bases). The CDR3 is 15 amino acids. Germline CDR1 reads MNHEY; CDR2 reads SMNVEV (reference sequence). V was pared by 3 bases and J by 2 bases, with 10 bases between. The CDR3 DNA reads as TGTGCCAGCAGTTTTATAGCGGTTAACACCGGGGAGCTGTTTTTT. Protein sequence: CASSFIAVNTGELFF.

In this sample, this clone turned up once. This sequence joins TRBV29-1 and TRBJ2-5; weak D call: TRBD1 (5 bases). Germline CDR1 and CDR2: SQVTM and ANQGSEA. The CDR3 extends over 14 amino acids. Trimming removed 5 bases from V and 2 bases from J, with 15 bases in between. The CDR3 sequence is CSVSPFRTQETQYF. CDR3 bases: TGCAGCGTTTCCCCCTTCCGGACACAAGAGACCCAGTACTTC.

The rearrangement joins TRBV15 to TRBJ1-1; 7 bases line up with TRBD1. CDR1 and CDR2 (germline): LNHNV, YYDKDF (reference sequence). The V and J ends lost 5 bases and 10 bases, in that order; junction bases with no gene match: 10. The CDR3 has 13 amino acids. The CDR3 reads CATSPEGARGAFF. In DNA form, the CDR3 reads TGTGCCACCAGCCCAGAGGGGGCGAGGGGAGCTTTCTTT.

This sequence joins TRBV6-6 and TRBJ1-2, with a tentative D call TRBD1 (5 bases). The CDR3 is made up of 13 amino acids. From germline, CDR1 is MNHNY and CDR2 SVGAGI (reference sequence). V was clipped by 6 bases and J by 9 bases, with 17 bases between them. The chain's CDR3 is CASSPDSLQSYTF. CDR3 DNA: TGTGCCAGCAGCCCCGACAGCCTTCAGAGCTACACCTTC.

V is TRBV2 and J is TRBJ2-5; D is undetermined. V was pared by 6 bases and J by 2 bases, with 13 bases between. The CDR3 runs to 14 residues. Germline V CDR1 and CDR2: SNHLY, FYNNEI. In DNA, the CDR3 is TGTGCCAGCAGAATCACACAACTACAAGAGACCCAGTACTTC. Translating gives CASRITQLQETQYF.

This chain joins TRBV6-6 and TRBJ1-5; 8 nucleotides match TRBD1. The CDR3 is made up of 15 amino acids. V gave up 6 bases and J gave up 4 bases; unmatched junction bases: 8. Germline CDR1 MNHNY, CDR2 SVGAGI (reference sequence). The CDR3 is CASRYGQGHNQPQHF. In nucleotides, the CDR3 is TGTGCCAGCAGGTATGGACAGGGACATAATCAGCCCCAGCATTTT.

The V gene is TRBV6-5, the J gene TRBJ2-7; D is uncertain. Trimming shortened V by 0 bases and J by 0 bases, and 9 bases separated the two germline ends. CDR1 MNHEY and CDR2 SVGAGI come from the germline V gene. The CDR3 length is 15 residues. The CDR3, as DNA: TGTGCCAGCAGTTACTCGAACTCTTTCTCCTACGAGCAGTACTTC. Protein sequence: CASSYSNSFSYEQYF.

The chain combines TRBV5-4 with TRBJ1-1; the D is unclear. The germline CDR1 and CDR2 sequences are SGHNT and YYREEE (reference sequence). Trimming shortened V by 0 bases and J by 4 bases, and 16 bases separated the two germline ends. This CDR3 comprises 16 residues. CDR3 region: CASSLGNKRGSTEAFF. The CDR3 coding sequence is TGTGCCAGCAGCTTGGGGAACAAGCGGGGAAGCACTGAAGCTTTCTTT.

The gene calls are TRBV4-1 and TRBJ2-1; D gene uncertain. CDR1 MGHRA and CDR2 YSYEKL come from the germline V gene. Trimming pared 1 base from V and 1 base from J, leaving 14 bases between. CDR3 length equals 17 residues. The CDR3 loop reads CASSQVRLTRSYNEQFF. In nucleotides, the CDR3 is TGCGCCAGCAGCCAAGTTCGGCTGACTCGGTCCTACAATGAGCAGTTCTTC.

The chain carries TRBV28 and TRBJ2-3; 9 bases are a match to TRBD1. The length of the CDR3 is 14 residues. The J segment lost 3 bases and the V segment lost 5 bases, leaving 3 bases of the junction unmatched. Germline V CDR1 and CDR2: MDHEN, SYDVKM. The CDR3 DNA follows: TGTGCCAGCAGTCGGGACAGGGCGACAGATACGCAGTATTTT. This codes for CASSRDRATDTQYF.

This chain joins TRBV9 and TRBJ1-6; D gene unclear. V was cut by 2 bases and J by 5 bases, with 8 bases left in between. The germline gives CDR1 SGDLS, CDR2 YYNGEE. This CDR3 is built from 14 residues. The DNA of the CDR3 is TGTGCCAGCAGCGTGTACAGAGATAATTCACCCCTCCACTTT. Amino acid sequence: CASSVYRDNSPLHF.

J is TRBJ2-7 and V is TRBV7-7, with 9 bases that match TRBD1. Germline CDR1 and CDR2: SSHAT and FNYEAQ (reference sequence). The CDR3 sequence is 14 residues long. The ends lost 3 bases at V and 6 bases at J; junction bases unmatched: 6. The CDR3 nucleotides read TGTGCCAGCAGCTTGGGACAGGGAGTCCGCGAGCAGTACTTC. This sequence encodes CASSLGQGVREQYF.

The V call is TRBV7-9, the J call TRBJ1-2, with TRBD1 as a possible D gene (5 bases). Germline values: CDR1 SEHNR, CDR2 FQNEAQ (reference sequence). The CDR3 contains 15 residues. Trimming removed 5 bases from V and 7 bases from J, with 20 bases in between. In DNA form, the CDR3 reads TGTGCCAGCAGCCTTAATAGCGGGGGAGAGTTTGGCTACACCTTC. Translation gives CASSLNSGGEFGYTF.

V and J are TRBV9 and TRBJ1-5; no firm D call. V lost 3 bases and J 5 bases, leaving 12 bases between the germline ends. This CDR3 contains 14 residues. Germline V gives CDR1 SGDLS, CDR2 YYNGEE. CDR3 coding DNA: TGTGCCAGCAGCGCCCATCTCCTACATCAGCCCCAGCATTTT. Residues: CASSAHLLHQPQHF.

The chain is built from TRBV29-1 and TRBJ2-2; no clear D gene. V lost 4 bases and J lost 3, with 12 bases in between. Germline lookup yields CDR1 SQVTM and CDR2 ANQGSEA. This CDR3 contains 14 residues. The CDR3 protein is CSVVPARDTGELFF. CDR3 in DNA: TGCAGCGTTGTGCCGGCCCGGGACACCGGGGAGCTGTTTTTT.

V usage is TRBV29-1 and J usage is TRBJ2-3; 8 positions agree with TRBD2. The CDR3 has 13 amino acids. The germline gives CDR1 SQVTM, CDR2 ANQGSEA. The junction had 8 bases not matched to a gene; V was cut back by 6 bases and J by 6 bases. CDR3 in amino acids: CSVGSGGPDTQYF. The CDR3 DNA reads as TGCAGCGTGGGGTCGGGAGGGCCGGATACGCAGTATTTT.

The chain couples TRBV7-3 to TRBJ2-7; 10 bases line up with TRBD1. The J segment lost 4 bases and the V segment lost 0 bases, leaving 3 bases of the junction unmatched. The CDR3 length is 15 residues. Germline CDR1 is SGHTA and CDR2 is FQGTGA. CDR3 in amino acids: CASSLTPGQGYEQYF. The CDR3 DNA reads TGTGCCAGCAGCTTAACGCCGGGACAGGGGTACGAGCAGTACTTC.

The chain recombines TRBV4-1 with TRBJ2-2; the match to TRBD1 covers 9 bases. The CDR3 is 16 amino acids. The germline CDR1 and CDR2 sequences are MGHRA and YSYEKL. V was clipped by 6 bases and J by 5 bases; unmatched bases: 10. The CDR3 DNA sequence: TGCGCCAGCAGGTCTGGGGGACAGGGTAGAACCGGGGAGCTGTTTTTT. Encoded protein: CASRSGGQGRTGELFF.

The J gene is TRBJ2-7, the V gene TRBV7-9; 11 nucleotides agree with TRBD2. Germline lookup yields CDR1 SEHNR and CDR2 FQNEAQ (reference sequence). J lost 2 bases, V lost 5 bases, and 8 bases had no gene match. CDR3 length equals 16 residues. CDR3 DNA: TGTGCCAGCAGCCGTATGCCGACTAGCGGGGCCTACGAGCAGTACTTC. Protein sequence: CASSRMPTSGAYEQYF.

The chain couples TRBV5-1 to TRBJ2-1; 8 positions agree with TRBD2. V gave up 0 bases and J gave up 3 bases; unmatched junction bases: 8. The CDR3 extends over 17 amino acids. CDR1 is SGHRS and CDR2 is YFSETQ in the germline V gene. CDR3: CASSLAGGLGLYNEQFF. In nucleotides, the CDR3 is TGCGCCAGCAGCTTGGCCGGGGGACTAGGTCTCTACAATGAGCAGTTCTTC.

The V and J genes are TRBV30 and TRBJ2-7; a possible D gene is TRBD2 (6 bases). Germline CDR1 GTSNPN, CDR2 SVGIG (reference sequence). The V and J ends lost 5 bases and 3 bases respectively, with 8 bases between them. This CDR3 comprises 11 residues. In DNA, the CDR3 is TGTGCCTGGGGGACTTTCTACGAGCAGTACTTC. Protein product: CAWGTFYEQYF.

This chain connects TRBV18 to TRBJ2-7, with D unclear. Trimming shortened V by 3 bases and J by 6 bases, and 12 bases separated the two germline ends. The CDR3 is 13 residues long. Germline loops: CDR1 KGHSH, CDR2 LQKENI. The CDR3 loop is CASSPPSSVEQYF. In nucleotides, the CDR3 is TGTGCCAGCTCACCCCCGAGCTCGGTCGAGCAGTACTTC.